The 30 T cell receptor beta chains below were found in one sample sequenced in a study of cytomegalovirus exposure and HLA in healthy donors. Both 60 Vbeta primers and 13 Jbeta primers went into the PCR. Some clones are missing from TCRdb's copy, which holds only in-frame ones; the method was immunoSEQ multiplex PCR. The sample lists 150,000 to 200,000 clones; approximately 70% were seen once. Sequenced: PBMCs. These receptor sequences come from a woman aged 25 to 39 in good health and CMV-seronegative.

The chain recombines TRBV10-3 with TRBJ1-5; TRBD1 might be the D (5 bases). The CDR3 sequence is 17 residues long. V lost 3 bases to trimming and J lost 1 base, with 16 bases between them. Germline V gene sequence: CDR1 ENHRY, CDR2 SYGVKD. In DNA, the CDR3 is TGTGCCATCAGTGAAGCGTCAGGGTGGCCAAGCAATCAGCCCCAGCATTTT. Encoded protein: CAISEASGWPSNQPQHF.

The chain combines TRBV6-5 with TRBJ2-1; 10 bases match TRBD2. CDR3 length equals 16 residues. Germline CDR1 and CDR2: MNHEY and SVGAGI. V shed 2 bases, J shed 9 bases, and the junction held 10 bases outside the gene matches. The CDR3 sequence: CASSYESGRAVGEQFF. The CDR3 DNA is TGTGCCAGCAGTTACGAAAGCGGGAGGGCCGTGGGTGAGCAGTTCTTC.

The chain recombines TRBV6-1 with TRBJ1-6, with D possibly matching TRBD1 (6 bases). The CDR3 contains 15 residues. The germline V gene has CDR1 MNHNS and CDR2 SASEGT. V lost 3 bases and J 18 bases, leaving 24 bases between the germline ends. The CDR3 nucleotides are TGTGCCAGCAGTGACTTCGGCAGGGGAATGATTCAACCCCACTTT. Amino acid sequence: CASSDFGRGMIQPHF.

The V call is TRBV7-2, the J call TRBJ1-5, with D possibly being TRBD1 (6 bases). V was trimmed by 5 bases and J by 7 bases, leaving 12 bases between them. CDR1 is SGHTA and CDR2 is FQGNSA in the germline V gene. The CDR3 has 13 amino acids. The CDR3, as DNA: TGTGCCAGCAGCGTACAGGGCGGGCAGCCCCAGCATTTT. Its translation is CASSVQGGQPQHF.

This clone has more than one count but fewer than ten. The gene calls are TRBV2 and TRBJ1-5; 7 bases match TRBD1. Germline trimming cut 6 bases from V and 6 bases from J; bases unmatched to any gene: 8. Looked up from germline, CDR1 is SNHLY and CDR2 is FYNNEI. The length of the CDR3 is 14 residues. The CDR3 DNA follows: TGTGCCAGCAGCGCCGACAGGGAGGTTCAGCCCCAGCATTTT. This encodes CASSADREVQPQHF.

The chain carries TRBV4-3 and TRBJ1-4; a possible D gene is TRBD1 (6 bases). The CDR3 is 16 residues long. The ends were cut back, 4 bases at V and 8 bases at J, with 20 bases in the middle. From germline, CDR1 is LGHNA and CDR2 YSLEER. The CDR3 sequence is CASSPRVTGRVEKLFF. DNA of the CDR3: TGCGCCAGCAGCCCCCGGGTTACAGGGAGGGTCGAAAAACTGTTTTTT.

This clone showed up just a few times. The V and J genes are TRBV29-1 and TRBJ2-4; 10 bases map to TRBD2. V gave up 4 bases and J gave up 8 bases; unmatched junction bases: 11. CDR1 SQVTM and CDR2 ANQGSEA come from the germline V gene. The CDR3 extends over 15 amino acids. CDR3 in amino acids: CSVAGASGRQDIQYF. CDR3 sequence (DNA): TGCAGCGTTGCTGGGGCTAGCGGGAGACAGGACATTCAGTACTTC. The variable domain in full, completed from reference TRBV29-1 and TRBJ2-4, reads SAVISQKPSRDICQRGTSLTIQCQVDSQVTMMFWYRQQPGQSLTLIATANQGSEATYESGFVIDKFPISRPNLTFSTLTVSNMSPEDSSIYLCSVAGASGRQDIQYFGAGTRLSVL.

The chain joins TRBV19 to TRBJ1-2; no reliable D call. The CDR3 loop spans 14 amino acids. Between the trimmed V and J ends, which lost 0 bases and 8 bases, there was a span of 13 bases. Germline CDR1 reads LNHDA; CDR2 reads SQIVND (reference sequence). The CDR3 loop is CASSIDTAAGGYTF. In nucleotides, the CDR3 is TGTGCCAGTAGTATAGATACGGCAGCCGGGGGCTACACCTTC. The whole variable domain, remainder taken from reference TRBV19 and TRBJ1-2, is DGGITQSPKYLFRKEGQNVTLSCEQNLNHDAMYWYRQDPGQGLRLIYYSQIVNDFQKGDIAEGYSVSREKKESFPLTVTSAQKNPTAFYLCASSIDTAAGGYTFGSGTRLTVV.

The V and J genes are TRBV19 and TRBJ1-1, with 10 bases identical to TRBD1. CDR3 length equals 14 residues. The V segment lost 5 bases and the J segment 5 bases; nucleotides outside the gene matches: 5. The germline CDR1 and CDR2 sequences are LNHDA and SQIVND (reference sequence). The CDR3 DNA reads TGTGCCAGTAGTCTACGGACAGGGGGGACTGAAGCTTTCTTT. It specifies CASSLRTGGTEAFF. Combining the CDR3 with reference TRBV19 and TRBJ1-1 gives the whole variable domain DGGITQSPKYLFRKEGQNVTLSCEQNLNHDAMYWYRQDPGQGLRLIYYSQIVNDFQKGDIAEGYSVSREKKESFPLTVTSAQKNPTAFYLCASSLRTGGTEAFFGQGTRLTVV.

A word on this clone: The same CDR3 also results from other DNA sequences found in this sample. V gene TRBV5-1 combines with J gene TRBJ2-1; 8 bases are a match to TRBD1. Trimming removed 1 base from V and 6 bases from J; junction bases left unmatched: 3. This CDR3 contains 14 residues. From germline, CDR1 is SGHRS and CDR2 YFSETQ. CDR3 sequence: CASSLQGARNEQFF. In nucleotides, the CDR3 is TGCGCCAGCAGCTTGCAGGGGGCTCGCAATGAGCAGTTCTTC.

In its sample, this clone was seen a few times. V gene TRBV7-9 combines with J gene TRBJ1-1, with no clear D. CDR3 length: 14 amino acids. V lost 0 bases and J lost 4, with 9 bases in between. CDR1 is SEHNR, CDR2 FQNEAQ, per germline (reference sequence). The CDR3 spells CASSLAHYATEAFF. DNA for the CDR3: TGTGCCAGCAGCTTAGCCCACTACGCCACTGAAGCTTTCTTT.

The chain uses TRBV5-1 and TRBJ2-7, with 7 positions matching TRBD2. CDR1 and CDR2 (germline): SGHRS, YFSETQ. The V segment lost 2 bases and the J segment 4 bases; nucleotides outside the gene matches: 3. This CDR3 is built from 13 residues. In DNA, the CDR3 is TGCGCCAGCAGCTTTCGCGGGAGTTACGAGCAGTACTTC. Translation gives CASSFRGSYEQYF.

In nucleotides, the CDR3 is TGCGCCAGCAGCTTGGCCGGGACAGGGGGCCTTCGGAATGGCTACACCTTC. As protein: CASSLAGTGGLRNGYTF. V and J are TRBV5-1 and TRBJ1-2; 12 bases fit TRBD1. This CDR3 spans 17 amino acids. Germline CDR1 and CDR2: SGHRS and YFSETQ. Trimming at V came to 0 bases and at J to 6 bases, leaving 9 bases not matched to a gene.

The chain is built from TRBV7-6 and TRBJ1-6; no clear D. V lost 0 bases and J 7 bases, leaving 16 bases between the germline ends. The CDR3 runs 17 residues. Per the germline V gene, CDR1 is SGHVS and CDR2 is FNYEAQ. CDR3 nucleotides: TGTGCCAGCAGCTTAGCTTTGGGCAGTAGGCGAAATTCACCCCTCCACTTT. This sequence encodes CASSLALGSRRNSPLHF.

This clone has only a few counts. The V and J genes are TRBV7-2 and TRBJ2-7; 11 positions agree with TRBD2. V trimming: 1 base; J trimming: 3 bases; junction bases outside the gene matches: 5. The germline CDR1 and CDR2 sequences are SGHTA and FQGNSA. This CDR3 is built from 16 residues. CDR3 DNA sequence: TGTGCCAGCAGCTTAGTTCCGGGACTAGCGGACTACGAGCAGTACTTC. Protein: CASSLVPGLADYEQYF.

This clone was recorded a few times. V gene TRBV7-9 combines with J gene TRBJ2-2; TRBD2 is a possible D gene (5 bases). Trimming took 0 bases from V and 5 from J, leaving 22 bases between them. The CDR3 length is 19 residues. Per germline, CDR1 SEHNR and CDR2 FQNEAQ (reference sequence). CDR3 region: CASSLAGEVGNGWTGELFF. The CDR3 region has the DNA TGTGCCAGCAGCTTAGCGGGAGAGGTCGGTAATGGCTGGACCGGGGAGCTGTTTTTT.

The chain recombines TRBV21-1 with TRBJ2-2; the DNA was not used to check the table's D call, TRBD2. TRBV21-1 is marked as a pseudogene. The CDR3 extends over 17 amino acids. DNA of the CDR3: TGTGCCAGCAGCAAAGGAGGGTCGGATTTCAACACCGGGGAGCTGTTTTTT. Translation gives CASSKGGSDFNTGELFF.

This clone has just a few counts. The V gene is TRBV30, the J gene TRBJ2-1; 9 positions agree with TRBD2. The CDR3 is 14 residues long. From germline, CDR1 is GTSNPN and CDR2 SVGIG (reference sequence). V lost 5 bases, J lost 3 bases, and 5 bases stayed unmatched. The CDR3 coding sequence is TGTGCCTGGGCGACTAGCGGAGTCTACAATGAGCAGTTCTTC. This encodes CAWATSGVYNEQFF.

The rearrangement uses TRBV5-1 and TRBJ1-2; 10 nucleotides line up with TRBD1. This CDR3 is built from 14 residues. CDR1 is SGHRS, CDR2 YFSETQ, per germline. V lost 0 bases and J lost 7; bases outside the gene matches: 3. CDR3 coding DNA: TGCGCCAGCAGCTTGGGACAGGGGGCGCGTGGCTACACCTTC. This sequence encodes CASSLGQGARGYTF.

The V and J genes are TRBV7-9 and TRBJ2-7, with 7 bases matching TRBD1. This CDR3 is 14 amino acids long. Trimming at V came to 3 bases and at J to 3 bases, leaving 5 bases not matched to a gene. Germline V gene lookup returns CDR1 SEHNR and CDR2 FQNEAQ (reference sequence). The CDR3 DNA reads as TGTGCCAGCAGCTTCGGGACAGTGTTCTACGAGCAGTACTTC. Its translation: CASSFGTVFYEQYF.

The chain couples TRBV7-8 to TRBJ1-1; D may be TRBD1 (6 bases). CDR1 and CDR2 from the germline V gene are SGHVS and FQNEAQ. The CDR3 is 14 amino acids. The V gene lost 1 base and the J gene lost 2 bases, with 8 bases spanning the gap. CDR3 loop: CASSLGTANTEAFF. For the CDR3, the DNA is TGTGCCAGCAGCTTAGGGACAGCTAACACTGAAGCTTTCTTT.

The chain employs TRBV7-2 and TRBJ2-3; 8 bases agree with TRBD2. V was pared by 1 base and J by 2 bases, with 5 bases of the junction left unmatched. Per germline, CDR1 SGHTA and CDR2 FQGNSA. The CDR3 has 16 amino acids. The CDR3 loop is CASSLVLAGYTDTQYF. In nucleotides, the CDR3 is TGTGCCAGCAGCTTAGTTTTAGCGGGGTACACAGATACGCAGTATTTT. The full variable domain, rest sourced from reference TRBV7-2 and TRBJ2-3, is GAGVSQSPSNKVTEKGKDVELRCDPISGHTALYWYRQSLGQGLEFLIYFQGNSAPDKSGLPSDRFSAERTGGSVSTLTIQRTQQEDSAVYLCASSLVLAGYTDTQYFGPGTRLTVL.

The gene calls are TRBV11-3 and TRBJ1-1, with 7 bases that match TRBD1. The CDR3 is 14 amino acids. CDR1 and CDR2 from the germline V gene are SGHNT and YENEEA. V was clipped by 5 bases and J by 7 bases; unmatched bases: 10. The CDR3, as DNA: TGTGCCAGCAGCGGAGGGGGCGCGGGTAGTGAAGCTTTCTTT. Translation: CASSGGGAGSEAFF.

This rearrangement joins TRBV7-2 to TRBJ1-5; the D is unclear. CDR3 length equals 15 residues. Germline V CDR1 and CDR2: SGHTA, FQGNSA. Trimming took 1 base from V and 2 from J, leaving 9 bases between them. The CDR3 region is CASSLVLTGNQPQHF. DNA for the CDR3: TGTGCCAGCAGCTTAGTATTGACTGGCAATCAGCCCCAGCATTTT.

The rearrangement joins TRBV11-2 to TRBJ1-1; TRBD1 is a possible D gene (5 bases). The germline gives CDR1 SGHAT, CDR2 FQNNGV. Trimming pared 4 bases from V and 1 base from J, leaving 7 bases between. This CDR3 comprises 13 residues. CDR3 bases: TGTGCCAGCAGCTCTCAGGGGAACACTGAAGCTTTCTTT. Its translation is CASSSQGNTEAFF.

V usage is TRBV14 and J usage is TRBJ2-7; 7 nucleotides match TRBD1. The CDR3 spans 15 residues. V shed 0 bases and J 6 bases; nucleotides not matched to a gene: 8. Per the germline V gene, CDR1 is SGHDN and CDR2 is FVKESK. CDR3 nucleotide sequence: TGTGCCAGCAGCCAAGATGAGGGGGCTTATCGCGAGCAGTACTTC. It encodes CASSQDEGAYREQYF. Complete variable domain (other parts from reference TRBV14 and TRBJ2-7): EAGVTQFPSHSVIEKGQTVTLRCDPISGHDNLYWYRRVMGKEIKFLLHFVKESKQDESGMPNNRFLAERTGGTYSTLKVQPAELEDSGVYFCASSQDEGAYREQYFGPGTRLTVT.

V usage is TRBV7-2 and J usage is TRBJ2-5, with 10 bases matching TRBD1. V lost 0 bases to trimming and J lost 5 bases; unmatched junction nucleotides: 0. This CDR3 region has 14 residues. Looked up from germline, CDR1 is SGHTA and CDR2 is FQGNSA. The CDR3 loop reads CASSLAGQGETQYF. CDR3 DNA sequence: TGTGCCAGCAGCTTAGCGGGACAGGGGGAGACCCAGTACTTC.

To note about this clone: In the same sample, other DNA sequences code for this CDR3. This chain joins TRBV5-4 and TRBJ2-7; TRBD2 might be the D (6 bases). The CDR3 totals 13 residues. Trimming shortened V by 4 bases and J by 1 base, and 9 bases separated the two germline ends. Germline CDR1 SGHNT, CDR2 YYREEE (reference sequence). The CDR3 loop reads CASSPGGSYEQYF. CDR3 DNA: TGTGCCAGCAGCCCCGGAGGGTCCTACGAGCAGTACTTC.

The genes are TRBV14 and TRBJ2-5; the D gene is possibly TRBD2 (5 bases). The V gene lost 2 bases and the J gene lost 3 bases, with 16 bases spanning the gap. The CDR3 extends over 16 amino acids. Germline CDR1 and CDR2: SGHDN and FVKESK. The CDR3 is CASSQLTSGGEETQYF. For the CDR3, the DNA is TGTGCCAGCAGCCAACTGACAAGCGGTGGGGAAGAGACCCAGTACTTC. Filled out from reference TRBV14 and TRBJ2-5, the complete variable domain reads EAGVTQFPSHSVIEKGQTVTLRCDPISGHDNLYWYRRVMGKEIKFLLHFVKESKQDESGMPNNRFLAERTGGTYSTLKVQPAELEDSGVYFCASSQLTSGGEETQYFGPGTRLLVL.

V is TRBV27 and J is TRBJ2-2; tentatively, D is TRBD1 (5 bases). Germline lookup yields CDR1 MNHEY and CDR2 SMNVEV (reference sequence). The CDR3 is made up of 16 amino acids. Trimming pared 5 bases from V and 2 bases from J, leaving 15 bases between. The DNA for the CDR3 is TGTGCCAGCAGTCCAGGTAGGGGCCGCAACACCGGGGAGCTGTTTTTT. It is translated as CASSPGRGRNTGELFF.